One T cell receptor (beta chain) is described in this entry. Method: immunoSEQ multiplex PCR; TCRdb's copy keeps in-frame clones and lacks some. The sample carries roughly 260,000 clones, 82% recorded once. Trimming removed 3 bases from V and 8 bases from J; junction bases left unmatched: 8. Germline-derived CDR1 and CDR2 are LNHNV and YYDKDF (reference sequence). The length of the CDR3 is 16 residues. This entry comes from a study of blood T cell repertoires in COVID-19. The chain carries TRBV15 and TRBJ2-1, with 12 bases lining up with TRBD2. This receptor was identified in a woman under 30 with acute or convalescent COVID-19. The material sequenced was peripheral blood. The CDR3 nucleotides read TGTGCCACCAGCAGCCTAGCGGGAGGGGTTACCGATGAGCAGTTCTTC. This gives the protein CATSSLAGGVTDEQFF.